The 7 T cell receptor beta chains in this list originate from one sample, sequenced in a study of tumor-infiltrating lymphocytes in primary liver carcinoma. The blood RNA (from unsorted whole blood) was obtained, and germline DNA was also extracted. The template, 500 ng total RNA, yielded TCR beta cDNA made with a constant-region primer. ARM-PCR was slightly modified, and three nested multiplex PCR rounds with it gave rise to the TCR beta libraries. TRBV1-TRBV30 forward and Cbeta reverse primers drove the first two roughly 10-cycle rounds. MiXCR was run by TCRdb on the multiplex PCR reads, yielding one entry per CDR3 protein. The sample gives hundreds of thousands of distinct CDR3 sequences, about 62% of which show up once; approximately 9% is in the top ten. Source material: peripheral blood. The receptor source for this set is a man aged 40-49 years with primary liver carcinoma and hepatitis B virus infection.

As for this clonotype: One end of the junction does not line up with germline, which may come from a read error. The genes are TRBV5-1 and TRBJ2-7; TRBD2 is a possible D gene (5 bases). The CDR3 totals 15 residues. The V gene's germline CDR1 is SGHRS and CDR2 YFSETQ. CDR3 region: CASSLGPLDDYEQYF. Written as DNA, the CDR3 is TGCGCCAGCAGCTTGGGACCCTTAGATGACTACGAGCAGTACTTT.

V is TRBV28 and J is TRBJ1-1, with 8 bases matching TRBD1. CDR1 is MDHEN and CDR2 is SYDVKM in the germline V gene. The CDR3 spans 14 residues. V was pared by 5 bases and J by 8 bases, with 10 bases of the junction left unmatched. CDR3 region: CASSQSPGQAEAFF. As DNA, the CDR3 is TGTGCCAGCAGTCAGTCTCCGGGACAGGCCGAAGCTTTCTTT.

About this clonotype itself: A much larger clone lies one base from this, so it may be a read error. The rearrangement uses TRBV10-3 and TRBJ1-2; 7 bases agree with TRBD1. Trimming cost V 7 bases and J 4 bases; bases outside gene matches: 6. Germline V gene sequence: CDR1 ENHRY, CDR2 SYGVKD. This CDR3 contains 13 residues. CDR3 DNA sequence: TGTGCCATCATCATTGACAGGGCCTATGGCTACACCTTC. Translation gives CAIIIDRAYGYTF.

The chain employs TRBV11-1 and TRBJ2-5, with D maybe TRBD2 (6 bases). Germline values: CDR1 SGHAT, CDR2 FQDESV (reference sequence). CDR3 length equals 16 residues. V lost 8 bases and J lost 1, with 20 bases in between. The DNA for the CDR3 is TGTGCCAGCGTCGGAGGGTCGGGAGTAGGCCAAGAGACCCAGTACTTC. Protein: CASVGGSGVGQETQYF.

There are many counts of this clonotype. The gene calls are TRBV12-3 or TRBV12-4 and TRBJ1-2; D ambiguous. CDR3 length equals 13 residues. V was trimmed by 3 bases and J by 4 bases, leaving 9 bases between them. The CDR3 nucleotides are TGTGCCAGCAGTTTGGATAGTACCTATGGCTACACCTTC. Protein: CASSLDSTYGYTF.

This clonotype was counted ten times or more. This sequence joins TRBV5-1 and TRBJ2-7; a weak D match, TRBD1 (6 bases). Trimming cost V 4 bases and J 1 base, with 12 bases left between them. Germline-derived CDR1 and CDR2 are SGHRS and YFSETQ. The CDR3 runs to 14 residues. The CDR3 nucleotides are TGCGCCAGCAGCACATCTGGACAGTCCTACGAGCAGTACTTC. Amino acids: CASSTSGQSYEQYF.

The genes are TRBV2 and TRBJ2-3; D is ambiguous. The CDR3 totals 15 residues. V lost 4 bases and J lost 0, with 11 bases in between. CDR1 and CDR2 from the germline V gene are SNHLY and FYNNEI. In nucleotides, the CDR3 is TGTGCCAGCAGTGGGCTTTCCTTAAGCACAGATACGCAGTATTTT. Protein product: CASSGLSLSTDTQYF.